This TCR beta chain was obtained from a study of T cell repertoires in cytomegalovirus infection. Study-level information: Both recently identified HLA-C-restricted and well-studied HLA-B-restricted CMV epitopes were used in the study. General study results and limits: The study identified carriers of CMV plus the relevant HLA from cumulative public TCR beta family frequency. HLA-C-restricted CMV-specific TCR beta clonotypes prevailed in the ex vivo response.

Per the germline V gene, CDR1 is MGHRA and CDR2 is YSYEKL. The CDR3 has 15 amino acids. J was trimmed by 5 bases and V by 4 bases; bases with no gene match: 5. TCRdb reanalysed the reads using MiXCR and keeps one entry per CDR3 protein. Of around 140,000 distinct CDR3 sequences detected, approximately 30% appear once; the ten largest clones hold around half. In its sample, this clonotype was seen a few times. Its specificity is not known. V and J are TRBV4-1 and TRBJ1-6, with 7 bases that match TRBD1. The TCR comes from a human donor in good health (CMV status not recorded). Some clones in this sample may be carry-over from other donors' samples. The material was CD8+ T cells from cultured PBMCs, obtained from culture after CMV antigen stimulation. CDR3 DNA: TGCGCCAGCAGCCTAGCAGGACAGGATAATTCACCCCTCCACTTT. It encodes CASSLAGQDNSPLHF.